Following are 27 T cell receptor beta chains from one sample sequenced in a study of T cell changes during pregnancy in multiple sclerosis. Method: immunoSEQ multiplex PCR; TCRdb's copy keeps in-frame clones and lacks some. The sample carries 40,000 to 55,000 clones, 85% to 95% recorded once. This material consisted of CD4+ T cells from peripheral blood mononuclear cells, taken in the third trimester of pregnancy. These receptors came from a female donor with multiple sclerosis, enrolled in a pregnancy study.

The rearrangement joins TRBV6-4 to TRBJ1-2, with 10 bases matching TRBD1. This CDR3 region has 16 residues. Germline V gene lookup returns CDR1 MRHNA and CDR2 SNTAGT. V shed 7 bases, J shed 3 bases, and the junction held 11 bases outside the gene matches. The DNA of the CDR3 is TGTGCCAGCACAGGGACAGGGGTTGATTGCGACTATGGCTACACCTTC. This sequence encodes CASTGTGVDCDYGYTF.

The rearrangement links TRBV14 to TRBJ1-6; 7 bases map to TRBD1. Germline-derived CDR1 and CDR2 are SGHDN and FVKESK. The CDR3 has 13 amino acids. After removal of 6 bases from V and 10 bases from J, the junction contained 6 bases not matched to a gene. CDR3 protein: CASRTGLESPLHF. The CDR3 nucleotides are TGTGCCAGCAGGACAGGGTTGGAGTCACCCCTCCACTTT.

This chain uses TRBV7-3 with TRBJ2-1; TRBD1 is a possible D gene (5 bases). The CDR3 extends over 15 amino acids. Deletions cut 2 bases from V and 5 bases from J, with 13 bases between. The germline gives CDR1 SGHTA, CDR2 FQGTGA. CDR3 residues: CASSLLQGNDNEQFF. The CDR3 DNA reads TGTGCCAGCAGCTTATTGCAGGGCAATGACAATGAGCAGTTCTTC.

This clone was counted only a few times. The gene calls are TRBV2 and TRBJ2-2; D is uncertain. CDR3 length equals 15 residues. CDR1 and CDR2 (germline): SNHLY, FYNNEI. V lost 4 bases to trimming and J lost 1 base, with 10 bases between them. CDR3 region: CASSVVNLNTGELFF. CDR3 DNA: TGTGCCAGCAGTGTCGTTAACTTGAACACCGGGGAGCTGTTTTTT.

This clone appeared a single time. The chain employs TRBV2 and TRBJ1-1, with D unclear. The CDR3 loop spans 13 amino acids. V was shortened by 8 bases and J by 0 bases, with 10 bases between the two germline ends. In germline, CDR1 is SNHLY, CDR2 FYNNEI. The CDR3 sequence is CASPRRVNTEAFF. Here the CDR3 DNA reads TGTGCCAGCCCACGACGGGTGAACACTGAAGCTTTCTTT.

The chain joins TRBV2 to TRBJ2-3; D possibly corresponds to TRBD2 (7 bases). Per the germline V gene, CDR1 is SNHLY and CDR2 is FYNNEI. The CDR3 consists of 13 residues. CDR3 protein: CASGEGDTDTQYF. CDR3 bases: TGTGCTTCGGGGGAGGGGGACACAGATACGCAGTATTTT.

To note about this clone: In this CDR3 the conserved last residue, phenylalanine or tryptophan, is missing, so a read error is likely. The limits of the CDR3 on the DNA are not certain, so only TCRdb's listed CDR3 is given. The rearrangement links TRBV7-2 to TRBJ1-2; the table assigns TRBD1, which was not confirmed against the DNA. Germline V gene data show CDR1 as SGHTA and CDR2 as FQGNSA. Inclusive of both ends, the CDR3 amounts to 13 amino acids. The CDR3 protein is CASSPRQLPPTAL.

CDR3 in DNA: TGTGCCAGCAGGTCGGACAGAGGCTACGAGCAGTACTTC. Amino acids: CASRSDRGYEQYF. The chain joins TRBV2 to TRBJ2-7; D is perhaps TRBD1 (6 bases). Germline V gene data show CDR1 as SNHLY and CDR2 as FYNNEI. Trimming pared 6 bases from V and 3 bases from J, leaving 12 bases between. The CDR3 consists of 13 residues.

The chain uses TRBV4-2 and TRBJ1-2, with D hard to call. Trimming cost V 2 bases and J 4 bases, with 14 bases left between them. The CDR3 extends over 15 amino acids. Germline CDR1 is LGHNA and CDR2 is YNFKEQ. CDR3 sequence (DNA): TGTGCCAGCAGCCAACCCGGTAGGGAGGGCTATGGCTACACCTTC. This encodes CASSQPGREGYGYTF.

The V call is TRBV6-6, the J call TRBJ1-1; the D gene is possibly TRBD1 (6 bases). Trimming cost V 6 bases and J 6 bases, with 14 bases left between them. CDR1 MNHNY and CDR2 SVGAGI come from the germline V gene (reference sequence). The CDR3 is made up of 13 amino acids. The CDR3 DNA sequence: TGTGCCAGCAGAGAAATACAGGGCCCTGAAGCTTTCTTT. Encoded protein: CASREIQGPEAFF.

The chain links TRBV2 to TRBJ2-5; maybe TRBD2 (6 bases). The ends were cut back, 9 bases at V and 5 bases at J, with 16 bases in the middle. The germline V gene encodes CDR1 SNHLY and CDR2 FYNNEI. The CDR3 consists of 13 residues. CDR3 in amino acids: CARRIAAKETQYF. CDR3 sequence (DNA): TGTGCCAGAAGAATAGCGGCTAAGGAGACCCAGTACTTC.

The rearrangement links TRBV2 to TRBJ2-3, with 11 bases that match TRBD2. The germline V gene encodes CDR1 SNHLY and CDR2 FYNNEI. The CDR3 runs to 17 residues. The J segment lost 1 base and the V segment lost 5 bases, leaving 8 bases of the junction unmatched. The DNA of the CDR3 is TGTGCCAGCAGTTACAGCGGGACTAGCGGCCGCACAGATACGCAGTATTTT. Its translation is CASSYSGTSGRTDTQYF.

CDR3 sequence: CASSSIGKGRTDTQYF. The CDR3 nucleotides read TGTGCCAGCAGCTCCATCGGGAAAGGGCGCACAGATACGCAGTATTTT. V usage is TRBV7-2 and J usage is TRBJ2-3; D is perhaps TRBD2 (5 bases). The germline CDR1 and CDR2 sequences are SGHTA and FQGNSA. CDR3 length: 16 residues. V lost 4 bases, J lost 1 base, and 15 bases lay in between.

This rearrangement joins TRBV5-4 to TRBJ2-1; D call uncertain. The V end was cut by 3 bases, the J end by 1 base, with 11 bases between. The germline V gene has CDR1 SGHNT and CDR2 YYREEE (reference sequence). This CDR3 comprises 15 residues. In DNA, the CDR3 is TGTGCCAGCAGCTATTCCAGGATATCCTACAATGAGCAGTTCTTC. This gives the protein CASSYSRISYNEQFF.

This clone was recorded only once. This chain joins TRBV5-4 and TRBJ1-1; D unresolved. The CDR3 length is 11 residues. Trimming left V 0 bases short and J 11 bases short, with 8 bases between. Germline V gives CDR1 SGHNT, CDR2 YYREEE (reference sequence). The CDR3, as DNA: TGTGCCAGCAGCTTGGGGGCGATCGCTTTCTTT. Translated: CASSLGAIAFF.

In DNA, the CDR3 is TGTGCCAGCAGCGAAGGACGGGGTGAAAAACTGTTTTTT. Translated, it gives CASSEGRGEKLFF. The rearrangement joins TRBV7-3 to TRBJ1-4; D gene unclear. The germline gives CDR1 SGHTA, CDR2 FQGTGA. The CDR3 has 13 residues. With 5 bases removed from V and 7 bases from J, the gap between germline ends came to 11 bases.

The CDR3 DNA is TGTGCCAGCAGCTTCGGTCCGAACACCGGGGAGCTGTTTTTT. This codes for CASSFGPNTGELFF. The gene calls are TRBV7-3 and TRBJ2-2; no firm D call. This CDR3 is built from 14 residues. The germline V and J ends were trimmed by 3 bases and 0 bases, with 5 bases remaining between them. Germline V gene sequence: CDR1 SGHTA, CDR2 FQGTGA.

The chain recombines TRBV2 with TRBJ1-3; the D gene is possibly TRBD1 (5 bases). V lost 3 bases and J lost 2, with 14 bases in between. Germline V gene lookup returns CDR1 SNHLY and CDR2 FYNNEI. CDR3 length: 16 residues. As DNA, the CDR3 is TGTGCCAGCAGTGACAGGGAGGCAACGACTGGAAACACCATATATTTT. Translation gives CASSDREATTGNTIYF.

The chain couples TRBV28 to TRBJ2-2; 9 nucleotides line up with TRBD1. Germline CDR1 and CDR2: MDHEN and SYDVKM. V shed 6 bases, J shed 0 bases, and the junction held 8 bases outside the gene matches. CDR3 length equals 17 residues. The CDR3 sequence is CASRTSGTGSNTGELFF. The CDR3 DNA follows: TGTGCCAGCAGAACCAGCGGGACAGGGTCGAACACCGGGGAGCTGTTTTTT.

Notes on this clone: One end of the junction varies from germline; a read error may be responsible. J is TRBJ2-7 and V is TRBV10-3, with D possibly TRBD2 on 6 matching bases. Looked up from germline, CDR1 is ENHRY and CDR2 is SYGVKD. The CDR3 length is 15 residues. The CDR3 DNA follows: TGTGCCATCAGTGAGTCGGGACTGGAACGCTACGAGCAGCACTTC. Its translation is CAISESGLERYEQHF.

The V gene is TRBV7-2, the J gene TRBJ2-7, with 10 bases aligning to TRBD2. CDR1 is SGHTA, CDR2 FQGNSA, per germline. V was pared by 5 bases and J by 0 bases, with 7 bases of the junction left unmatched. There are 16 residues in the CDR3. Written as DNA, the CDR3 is TGTGCCAGCAGCCAAGCCGGGACTAGCGCCTCCTACGAGCAGTACTTC. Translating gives CASSQAGTSASYEQYF.

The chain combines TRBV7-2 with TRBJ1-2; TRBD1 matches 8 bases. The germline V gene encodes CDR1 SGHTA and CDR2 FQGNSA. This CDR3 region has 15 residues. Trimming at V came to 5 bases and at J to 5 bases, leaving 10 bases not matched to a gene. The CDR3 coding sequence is TGTGCCAGCAGCCCACGGGACAGGCTCTTATATGGCTACACCTTC. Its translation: CASSPRDRLLYGYTF.

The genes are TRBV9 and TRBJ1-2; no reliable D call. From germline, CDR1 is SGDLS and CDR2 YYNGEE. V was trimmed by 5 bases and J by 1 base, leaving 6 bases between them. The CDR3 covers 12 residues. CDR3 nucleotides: TGTGCCAGCAGTTGGAGTAACTATGGCTACACCTTC. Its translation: CASSWSNYGYTF. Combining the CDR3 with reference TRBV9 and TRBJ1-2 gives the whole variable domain DSGVTQTPKHLITATGQRVTLRCSPRSGDLSVYWYQQSLDQGLQFLIQYYNGEERAKGNILERFSAQQFPDLHSELNLSSLELGDSALYFCASSWSNYGYTFGSGTRLTVV.

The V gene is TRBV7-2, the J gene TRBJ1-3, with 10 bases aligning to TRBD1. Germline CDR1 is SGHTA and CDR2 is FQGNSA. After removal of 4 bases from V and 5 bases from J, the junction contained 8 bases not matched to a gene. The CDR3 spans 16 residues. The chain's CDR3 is CASSSSTGGFRNTIYF. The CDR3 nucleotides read TGTGCCAGCAGCTCGTCGACAGGGGGCTTTAGAAACACCATATATTTT.

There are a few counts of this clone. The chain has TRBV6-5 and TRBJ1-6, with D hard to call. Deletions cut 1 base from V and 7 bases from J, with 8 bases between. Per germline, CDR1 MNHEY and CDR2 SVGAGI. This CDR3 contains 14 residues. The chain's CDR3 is CASSYFRLNSPLHF. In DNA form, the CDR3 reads TGTGCCAGCAGTTACTTCAGACTGAATTCACCCCTCCACTTT.

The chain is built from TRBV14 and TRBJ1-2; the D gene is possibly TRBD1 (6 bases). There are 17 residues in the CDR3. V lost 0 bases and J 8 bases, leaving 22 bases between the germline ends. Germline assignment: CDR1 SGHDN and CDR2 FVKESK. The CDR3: CASSQEVTGKATTGYTF. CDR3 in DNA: TGTGCCAGCAGCCAAGAGGTTACAGGGAAGGCCACGACAGGCTACACCTTC.

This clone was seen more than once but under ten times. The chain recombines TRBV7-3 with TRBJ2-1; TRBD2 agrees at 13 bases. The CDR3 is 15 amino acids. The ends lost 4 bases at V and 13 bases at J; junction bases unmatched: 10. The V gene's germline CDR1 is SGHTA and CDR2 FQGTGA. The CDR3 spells CASSSERLAGGLQFF. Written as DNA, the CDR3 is TGTGCCAGCAGCTCCGAACGACTAGCGGGGGGTCTACAGTTCTTC.